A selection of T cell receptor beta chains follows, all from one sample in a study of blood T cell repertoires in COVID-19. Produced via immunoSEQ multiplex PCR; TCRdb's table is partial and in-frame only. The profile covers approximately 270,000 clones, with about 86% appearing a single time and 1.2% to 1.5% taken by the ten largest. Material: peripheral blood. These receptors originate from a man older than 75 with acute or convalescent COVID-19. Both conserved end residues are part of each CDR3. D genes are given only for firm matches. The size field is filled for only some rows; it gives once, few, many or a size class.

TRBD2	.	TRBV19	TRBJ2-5	CASSREGHQETQYF	TGTGCCAGTAGCCGGGAGGGCCACCAAGAGACCCAGTACTTC
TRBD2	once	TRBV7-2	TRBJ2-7	CASSLAGTRTVSEQYF	TGTGCCAGCAGCCTAGCCGGGACTAGGACCGTCTCCGAGCAGTACTTC
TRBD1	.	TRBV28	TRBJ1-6	CASRIDRGGNSPLHF	TGTGCCAGCAGAATCGACAGGGGTGGTAATTCACCCCTCCACTTT
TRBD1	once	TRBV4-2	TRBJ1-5	CASSQDGTAYNQPQHF	TGTGCCAGCAGCCAAGACGGGACAGCTTACAATCAGCCCCAGCATTTT
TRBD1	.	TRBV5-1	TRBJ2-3	CASSLEGTGEADTQYF	TGCGCCAGCAGCTTGGAAGGGACAGGGGAGGCAGATACGCAGTATTTT
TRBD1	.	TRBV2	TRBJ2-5	CASCPLQGVCTQYF	TGTGCCAGCTGTCCTTTACAGGGGGTTTGCACCCAGTACTTC
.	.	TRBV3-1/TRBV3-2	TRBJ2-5	CASSARADLGETQYF	TGTGCCAGCAGCGCTCGCGCTGATCTAGGCGAGACCCAGTACTTC
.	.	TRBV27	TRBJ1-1	CASSSRGMNTEAFF	TGTGCCAGCAGTTCCCGGGGAATGAACACTGAAGCTTTCTTT
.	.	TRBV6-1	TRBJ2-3	CASSAVGGQNTNTQYF	TGTGCCAGCAGTGCCGTGGGGGGGCAGAATACTAATACGCAGTATTTT
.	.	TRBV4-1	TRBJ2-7	CASSPSGVREQYF	TGCGCCAGCAGCCCCTCAGGGGTCCGCGAGCAGTACTTC
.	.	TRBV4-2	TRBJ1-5	CASSQEWALSNQPQHF	TGTGCCAGCAGCCAAGAATGGGCCCTTAGCAATCAGCCCCAGCATTTT
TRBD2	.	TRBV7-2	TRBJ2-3	CASKLRTSGGASTDTQYF	TGTGCCAGCAAGCTTAGGACTAGCGGGGGGGCTAGCACAGATACGCAGTATTTT
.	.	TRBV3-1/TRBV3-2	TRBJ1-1	CASSQNRALITEAFF	TGTGCCAGCAGCCAAAACAGGGCCTTGATCACTGAAGCTTTCTTT
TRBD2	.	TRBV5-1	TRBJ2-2	CASSLAGETPSGFF	TGCGCCAGCAGCCTAGCGGGAGAGACCCCGAGCGGGTTTTTT
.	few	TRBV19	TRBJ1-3	CASKITVSSGNTIYF	TGTGCCAGTAAAATAACAGTGAGCTCTGGAAACACCATATATTTT
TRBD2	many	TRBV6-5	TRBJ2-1	CASSYTGLAGGNEQFF	TGTGCCAGCAGTTACACGGGACTAGCGGGAGGCAATGAGCAGTTCTTC
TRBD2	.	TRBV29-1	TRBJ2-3	CSVPGLAGGLVTSTDTQYF	TGCAGCGTTCCGGGACTAGCGGGAGGATTAGTGACTAGCACAGATACGCAGTATTTT
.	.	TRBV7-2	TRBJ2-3	CASSLDLASTDTQYF	TGTGCCAGCAGCTTAGACTTAGCTAGCACAGATACGCAGTATTTT
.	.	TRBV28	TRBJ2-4	CASSFSQGGKLAKNIQYF	TGTGCCAGCAGTTTCTCCCAGGGGGGCAAGCTAGCCAAAAACATTCAGTACTTC
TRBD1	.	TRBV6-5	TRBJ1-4	CASSFNRGRREKLFF	TGTGCCAGCAGTTTCAACAGGGGGCGAAGGGAAAAACTGTTTTTT
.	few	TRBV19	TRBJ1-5	CASLSRMDQPQHF	TGTGCCAGTCTGTCCAGGATGGATCAGCCCCAGCATTTT
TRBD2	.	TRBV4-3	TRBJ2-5	CASSAQLATRETQYF	TGCGCCAGCAGCGCCCAACTAGCGACCCGGGAGACCCAGTACTTC
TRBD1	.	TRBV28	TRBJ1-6	CASSRDRDGYNSPLHF	TGTGCCAGCAGTCGCGACAGGGATGGCTATAATTCACCCCTCCACTTT
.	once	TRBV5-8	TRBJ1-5	CASSLDRDYQPQHF	TGTGCCAGCAGCTTGGACAGGGATTATCAGCCCCAGCATTTT
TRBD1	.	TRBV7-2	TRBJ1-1	CASSFQGDTEAFF	TGTGCCAGCAGCTTCCAGGGGGACACTGAAGCTTTCTTT
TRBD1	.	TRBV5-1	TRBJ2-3	CASSLQGTPATDTQYF	TGCGCCAGCAGCTTACAGGGGACACCGGCTACAGATACGCAGTATTTT
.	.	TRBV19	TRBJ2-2	CASSIVPGRTGELFF	TGTGCCAGTAGTATAGTCCCAGGTCGGACCGGGGAGCTGTTTTTT
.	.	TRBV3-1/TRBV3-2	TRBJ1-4	CASSREGRNNEKLFF	TGTGCCAGCAGCCGGGAGGGGCGGAATAATGAAAAACTGTTTTTT
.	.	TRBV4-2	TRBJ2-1	CASSQELAKYNEQFF	TGTGCCAGCAGCCAAGAGCTAGCGAAATACAATGAGCAGTTCTTC
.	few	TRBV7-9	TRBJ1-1	CASSSSGSEAFF	TGTGCCAGCAGCTCATCAGGGTCAGAAGCTTTCTTT
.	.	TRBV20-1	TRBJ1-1	CSFFWNTEAFF	TGCAGTTTCTTTTGGAACACTGAAGCTTTCTTT
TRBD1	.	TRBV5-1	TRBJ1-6	CASSQSGQFNSPLHF	TGCGCCAGCAGCCAATCGGGACAGTTTAATTCACCCCTCCACTTT
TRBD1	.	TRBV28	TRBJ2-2	CASSASGTGTGELFF	TGTGCCAGCAGCGCTTCCGGGACAGGGACCGGGGAGCTGTTTTTT
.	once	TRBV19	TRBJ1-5	CASSGGQGIGPQHF	TGTGCCAGTAGTGGAGGTCAGGGGATAGGGCCCCAGCATTTT
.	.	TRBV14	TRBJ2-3	CASSTRGYQTDTQYF	TGTGCCAGCAGCACCCGGGGGTACCAGACAGATACGCAGTATTTT
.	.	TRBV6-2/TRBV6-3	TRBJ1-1	CASSPWVGAPSTEAFF	TGTGCCAGCAGCCCTTGGGTAGGGGCGCCGAGCACTGAAGCTTTCTTT
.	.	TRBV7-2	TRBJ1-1	CASSSLGGRAEAFF	TGTGCCAGCAGCTCCCTCGGGGGTCGGGCTGAAGCTTTCTTT
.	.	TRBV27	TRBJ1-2	CASSLDTNYGYTF	TGTGCCAGCAGCTTGGACACTAACTATGGCTACACCTTC
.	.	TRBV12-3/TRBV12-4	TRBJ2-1	CASSDGSYNEQFF	TGTGCCAGCAGTGACGGGAGTTACAATGAGCAGTTCTTC
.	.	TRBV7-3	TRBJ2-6	CASSPTSDRFGANVLTF	TGTGCCAGCAGCCCAACCTCCGACAGGTTCGGGGCCAACGTCCTGACTTTC
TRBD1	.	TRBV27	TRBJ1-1	CASSLSTLTGDTEAFF	TGTGCCAGCAGTTTATCCACCTTAACAGGGGACACTGAAGCTTTCTTT
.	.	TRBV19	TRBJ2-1	CASSSRGYNEQFF	TGTGCCAGTAGTTCTCGGGGGTACAATGAGCAGTTCTTC
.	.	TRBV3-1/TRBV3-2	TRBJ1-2	CASSQVPGSYGYTF	TGTGCCAGCAGCCAAGTTCCGGGGAGCTATGGCTACACCTTC
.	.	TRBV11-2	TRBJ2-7	CASSSIRLGEQYF	TGTGCCAGCAGCTCAATACGACTCGGCGAGCAGTACTTC
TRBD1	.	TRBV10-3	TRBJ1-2	CAIRLTGEDGYTF	TGTGCCATCAGACTGACAGGGGAAGATGGCTACACCTTC
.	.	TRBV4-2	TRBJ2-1	CASSQDGGAGDYNEQFF	TGTGCCAGCAGCCAAGATGGGGGGGCGGGGGACTACAATGAGCAGTTCTTC
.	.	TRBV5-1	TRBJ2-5	CASSLTPAGPTETQYF	TGCGCCAGCAGCTTAACCCCCGCAGGGCCAACAGAGACCCAGTACTTC
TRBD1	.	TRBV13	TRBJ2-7	CASTAGGENEQYF	TGTGCCAGCACCGCAGGGGGCGAAAACGAGCAGTACTTC
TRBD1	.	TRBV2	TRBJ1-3	CASTLTGGRNTIYF	TGTGCCAGCACGCTGACAGGGGGCAGAAACACCATATATTTT
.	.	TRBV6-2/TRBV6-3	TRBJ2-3	CASSSGNTHYTQYF	TGTGCCAGCAGTTCCGGGAACACGCACTATACGCAGTATTTT
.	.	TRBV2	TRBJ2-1	CASSEGRGRLNEQFF	TGTGCCAGCAGTGAAGGTAGAGGGCGGTTGAATGAGCAGTTCTTC
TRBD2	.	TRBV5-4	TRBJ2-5	CASSPTSGRQETQYF	TGTGCCAGCAGCCCTACTAGCGGGCGCCAAGAGACCCAGTACTTC
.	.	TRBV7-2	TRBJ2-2	CASSSRADDYTGELFF	TGTGCCAGCAGTTCGAGGGCGGACGATTACACCGGGGAGCTGTTTTTT
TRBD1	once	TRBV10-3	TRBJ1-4	CAISENYRQGAISSEKLFF	TGTGCCATCAGTGAAAACTACCGGCAGGGGGCTATTAGTAGTGAAAAACTGTTTTTT